The 10 T cell receptor beta chains below come from one sample, sequenced in a study of blood T cell repertoires in COVID-19. Sequencing was performed with immunoSEQ multiplex PCR; in TCRdb, only in-frame clones are kept and a portion is missing. The repertoire holds over 35,000 clones, with 85% to 90% as singletons. The specimen was peripheral blood. Source of these receptors: a man aged 40-49 years with COVID-19, enrolled during active disease.

This chain connects TRBV4-1 to TRBJ2-5; 7 bases agree with TRBD2. Looked up from germline, CDR1 is MGHRA and CDR2 is YSYEKL. The junction had 4 bases not matched to a gene; V was cut back by 1 base and J by 2 bases. The CDR3 loop spans 15 amino acids. The CDR3 nucleotides read TGCGCCAGCAGCCAAGTTGCGGGAGTTCAAGAGACCCAGTACTTC. Protein sequence: CASSQVAGVQETQYF.

This chain connects TRBV6-5 to TRBJ1-1, with D possibly being TRBD1 (6 bases). CDR1 MNHEY and CDR2 SVGAGI come from the germline V gene. Trimming took 8 bases from V and 2 from J, leaving 9 bases between them. The CDR3 consists of 12 residues. The CDR3 DNA follows: TGTGCCAGCCACAGGGCCAACACTGAAGCTTTCTTT. It encodes CASHRANTEAFF.

V gene TRBV30 combines with J gene TRBJ1-4; tentatively, D is TRBD1 (6 bases). With 0 bases removed from V and 8 bases from J, the gap between germline ends came to 10 bases. The germline V gene encodes CDR1 GTSNPN and CDR2 SVGIG (reference sequence). The CDR3 consists of 13 residues. Here the CDR3 DNA reads TGTGCCTGGAGTGTACAGGGAACAGAAAAACTGTTTTTT. Translated: CAWSVQGTEKLFF.

This clone was picked up a small number of times. This sequence joins TRBV7-3 and TRBJ1-5; 9 bases map to TRBD1. CDR1 is SGHTA, CDR2 FQGTGA, per germline. V lost 6 bases, J lost 5 bases, and 8 bases stayed unmatched. This CDR3 spans 15 amino acids. The CDR3 spells CASRATGGWDQPQHF. The CDR3 coding sequence is TGTGCCAGCAGAGCGACAGGGGGTTGGGATCAGCCCCAGCATTTT.

This rearrangement joins TRBV5-4 to TRBJ2-1; D unclear. The CDR3 loop spans 17 amino acids. The germline CDR1 and CDR2 sequences are SGHNT and YYREEE (reference sequence). V was trimmed by 6 bases and J by 2 bases, leaving 21 bases between them. CDR3 nucleotide sequence: TGTGCCAGCACTACGCGAGGCGGAGCCGCAACCTACAATGAGCAGTTCTTC. Translation gives CASTTRGGAATYNEQFF.

The genes are TRBV6-5 and TRBJ1-5; a possible D gene is TRBD1 (6 bases). V lost 8 bases to trimming and J lost 6 bases, with 14 bases between them. CDR3 length: 13 amino acids. Germline V gene data show CDR1 as MNHEY and CDR2 as SVGAGI. CDR3 in DNA: TGTGCCAGCTCTACAGGGTTCAGTCAGCCCCAGCATTTT. Protein: CASSTGFSQPQHF.

This clone was seen a few times. The chain recombines TRBV9 with TRBJ1-4, with D possibly TRBD1 on 6 matching bases. The CDR3 has 13 residues. From germline, CDR1 is SGDLS and CDR2 YYNGEE. With 2 bases removed from V and 5 bases from J, the gap between germline ends came to 7 bases. DNA of the CDR3: TGTGCCAGCAGCGTTACAGGGAATGAAAAACTGTTTTTT. This sequence encodes CASSVTGNEKLFF. Full variable domain (remainder filled in from reference TRBV9 and TRBJ1-4): DSGVTQTPKHLITATGQRVTLRCSPRSGDLSVYWYQQSLDQGLQFLIQYYNGEERAKGNILERFSAQQFPDLHSELNLSSLELGDSALYFCASSVTGNEKLFFGSGTQLSVL.

The genes are TRBV7-8 and TRBJ2-2; 7 bases agree with TRBD2. Germline V gene data show CDR1 as SGHVS and CDR2 as FQNEAQ. The trim removed 2 bases at V and 1 base at J, leaving 7 bases unmatched. This CDR3 comprises 17 residues. CDR3: CASSLSSSGRNTGELFF. The DNA of the CDR3 is TGTGCCAGCAGCTTATCATCTAGCGGACGGAACACCGGGGAGCTGTTTTTT.

This clone was seen a single time. The rearrangement joins TRBV2 to TRBJ1-2; the D gene is possibly TRBD1 (5 bases). The CDR3 runs to 14 residues. CDR1 is SNHLY, CDR2 FYNNEI, per germline. V was shortened by 6 bases and J by 0 bases, with 11 bases between the two germline ends. Written as DNA, the CDR3 is TGTGCCAGCAGCAGGGTTGCAGCTAACTATGGCTACACCTTC. Its protein is CASSRVAANYGYTF.

The DNA for the CDR3 is TGCGCCAGCAGCTTGGCCGGAGCAGCCAAGGGCTACACCTTC. Protein product: CASSLAGAAKGYTF. V usage is TRBV5-1 and J usage is TRBJ1-2; D gene ambiguous. Germline CDR1 SGHRS, CDR2 YFSETQ. The CDR3 is made up of 14 amino acids. V was shortened by 0 bases and J by 8 bases, with 14 bases between the two germline ends.